This T cell receptor beta chain was sequenced during a study of identifying expanded T cells in peripheral blood. Clones were sequenced by immunoSEQ multiplex PCR, and TCRdb holds only the in-frame ones, with some missing. This sample has 50,000 or so clones, with approximately 89% found just once. This clone was found a few times. The receptor was isolated from a person aged 18 to 75 in good health. Sequenced input: blood.

The CDR3 DNA is TGTGCCAGCAGCGCCACTAGCGGGAGGATCACAGATACGCAGTATTTT. Translated: CASSATSGRITDTQYF. The rearrangement joins TRBV7-6 to TRBJ2-3; TRBD2 agrees at 12 bases. The germline gives CDR1 SGHVS, CDR2 FNYEAQ. Germline trimming cut 5 bases from V and 2 bases from J; bases unmatched to any gene: 5. CDR3 length equals 16 residues.